Below, 8 T cell receptor beta chains from the same sample are listed, as sequenced in a study of T cell responses to AZD1222 COVID-19 vaccine. Sequencing used immunoSEQ multiplex PCR; TCRdb keeps in-frame clones, though not all of them. The sample shows about 120,000 clones, about 92% of them seen only once. This material consisted of peripheral blood, taken on day 0 of AZD1222 vaccination. All receptors derive from an adult in good health.

The rearrangement links TRBV18 to TRBJ2-3; no clear D gene. CDR3 length: 12 amino acids. The V end was cut by 6 bases, the J end by 2 bases, with 6 bases between. Germline V gene lookup returns CDR1 KGHSH and CDR2 LQKENI. CDR3 coding DNA: TGTGCCAGCTCCCTCACCACAGATACGCAGTATTTT. This encodes CASSLTTDTQYF.

The chain carries TRBV5-1 and TRBJ2-5, with D unclear. Trimming shortened V by 6 bases and J by 1 base, and 13 bases separated the two germline ends. Germline V CDR1 and CDR2: SGHRS, YFSETQ. The CDR3 spans 14 residues. The CDR3: CASTPAYTQETQYF. CDR3 sequence (DNA): TGCGCCAGCACCCCCGCTTACACCCAAGAGACCCAGTACTTC.

V and J are TRBV27 and TRBJ2-1, with D possibly called TRBD1 or TRBD2 (6 bases each). From germline, CDR1 is MNHEY and CDR2 SMNVEV (reference sequence). The length of the CDR3 is 16 residues. V dropped 7 bases and J dropped 4 bases, with 20 bases sitting between them. The CDR3 coding sequence is TGTGCCAGCAAAGCAACGCCTGGGGGGCGGTACAATGAGCAGTTCTTC. Its translation: CASKATPGGRYNEQFF.

The chain joins TRBV18 to TRBJ2-1; D not certain. The germline V gene has CDR1 KGHSH and CDR2 LQKENI. The CDR3 length is 12 residues. The V and J ends lost 0 bases and 7 bases respectively, with 4 bases between them. As DNA, the CDR3 is TGTGCCAGCTCACCACCGGGAAATGAGCAGTTCTTC. Protein: CASSPPGNEQFF.

This chain connects TRBV28 to TRBJ2-3; D gene ambiguous. This CDR3 has 12 residues. Germline V gene sequence: CDR1 MDHEN, CDR2 SYDVKM. V was shortened by 6 bases and J by 11 bases, with 15 bases between the two germline ends. CDR3 sequence (DNA): TGTGCCAGCAGGCTAAATGGGGTGAAGCAGTATTTT. Encoded protein: CASRLNGVKQYF.

The V gene is TRBV5-1, the J gene TRBJ2-4; 8 nucleotides align to TRBD1. V shed 3 bases, J shed 8 bases, and the junction held 4 bases outside the gene matches. Germline V lookup: CDR1 SGHRS, CDR2 YFSETQ. This CDR3 region has 13 residues. The CDR3 region has the DNA TGCGCCAGCAGCTGGGACAGGTGGGACATTCAGTACTTC. The encoded protein is CASSWDRWDIQYF.

The genes are TRBV19 and TRBJ1-5; possibly TRBD1 for D (5 bases). The ends were cut back, 7 bases at V and 4 bases at J, with 11 bases in the middle. Germline lookup yields CDR1 LNHDA and CDR2 SQIVND (reference sequence). This CDR3 comprises 13 residues. CDR3 residues: CASTDSGNQPQHF. CDR3 nucleotides: TGTGCCAGTACCGACAGTGGTAATCAGCCCCAGCATTTT.

J is TRBJ2-7 and V is TRBV7-9, with 8 nucleotides matching TRBD2. V shed 5 bases and J 1 base; nucleotides not matched to a gene: 1. This CDR3 has 13 residues. Germline CDR1 reads SEHNR; CDR2 reads FQNEAQ (reference sequence). CDR3 in DNA: TGTGCCAGCAGCCCGGGGGGGTCCTACGAGCAGTACTTC. Protein product: CASSPGGSYEQYF.